This is a list of T cell receptor beta chains from one sample in a study of T cell repertoires in cytomegalovirus infection. TCRdb re-analysed the reads in MiXCR, keeping a single row per CDR3 protein. The table lists under 200,000 distinct CDR3 sequences, less than 25% of them singletons. Antigen specificity for these receptors is unknown. The input for sequencing was CD8+ T cells from cultured PBMCs, taken from culture after CMV antigen stimulation. These receptors came from a human donor in good health (CMV status not recorded). Some clones in this sample may be carry-over from other donors' samples. Each CDR3 is given with its conserved first and last residue. A D gene is named only where the DNA matches it firmly.

d_call j_call v_call cdr3_aa
TRBD2 TRBJ2-5 TRBV11-2 CASSLFVAGQETQYF
- TRBJ1-5 TRBV6-5 CASSPTYSNQPQHF
TRBD2 TRBJ2-2 TRBV7-9 CASSSSSGGLVGELFF
TRBD1 TRBJ2-7 TRBV6-8 CASSYRGQDEQYF
- TRBJ1-2 TRBV28 CASSLGWGNYGYTF
TRBD2 TRBJ2-4 TRBV7-4 CDSLGLGGNIQYF
TRBD2 TRBJ2-1 TRBV7-9 CASNIVIRTSGGVDNEQFF
- TRBJ2-5 TRBV7-6 CASSLEVSETQYF
- TRBJ1-1 TRBV7-8 CASSLAIGTEAFF
TRBD1 TRBJ1-1 TRBV7-2 CASSLGGQYTEAFF
- TRBJ2-7 TRBV19 CASSPIRTDLSSYEQYF
- TRBJ2-3 TRBV7-9 CASSLGLASTDTQYF
TRBD2 TRBJ2-3 TRBV7-9 CASSFTSGGTDTQYF
- TRBJ1-5 TRBV7-2 CASSPSRSNQPQHF
TRBD2 TRBJ2-1 TRBV6-2/TRBV6-3 CASSSPGLALYNEQFF
- TRBJ2-7 TRBV7-2 CASRLREPEQYF
- TRBJ1-1 TRBV10-2 CASSEPVYTEAFF
TRBD1 TRBJ2-4 TRBV28 CASSSPALSSQGRKLGNIQYF
- TRBJ2-7 TRBV6-1 CASRIDGGSSYEQYF
- TRBJ1-5 TRBV27 CAIGGVNQPQHF
- TRBJ1-5 TRBV6-8 CASGWQPQHF
- TRBJ1-6 TRBV25-1 CASSEPEGGDSPLHF
- TRBJ1-2 TRBV12-3/TRBV12-4 CASTLGPSNYGYTF
- TRBJ2-1 TRBV5-4 CASSRTTNEQFF
- TRBJ2-1 TRBV9 CASSGNRAPLGNEQFF
- TRBJ1-1 TRBV7-6 CASSAPGAWEAFF
- TRBJ2-3 TRBV11-1 CASSPGRDFPGGTDTQYF
TRBD1 TRBJ1-1 TRBV6-2/TRBV6-3 CASSLAPIYRGRTEAFF
TRBD1 TRBJ2-2 TRBV25-1 CASSSRTGGNGELFF
TRBD2 TRBJ2-7 TRBV6-5 CARSPGGHEQYF
- TRBJ1-1 TRBV12-3/TRBV12-4 CASSPGVLNTEAFF
TRBD1 TRBJ1-1 TRBV6-6 CASSYVGQGNTEAFF
- TRBJ1-2 TRBV6-1 CASSLAMGAGDGYTF
TRBD1 TRBJ2-1 TRBV7-2 CASSLLAGQDNEQFF
- TRBJ2-3 TRBV7-9 CASSLRISSTDTQYF